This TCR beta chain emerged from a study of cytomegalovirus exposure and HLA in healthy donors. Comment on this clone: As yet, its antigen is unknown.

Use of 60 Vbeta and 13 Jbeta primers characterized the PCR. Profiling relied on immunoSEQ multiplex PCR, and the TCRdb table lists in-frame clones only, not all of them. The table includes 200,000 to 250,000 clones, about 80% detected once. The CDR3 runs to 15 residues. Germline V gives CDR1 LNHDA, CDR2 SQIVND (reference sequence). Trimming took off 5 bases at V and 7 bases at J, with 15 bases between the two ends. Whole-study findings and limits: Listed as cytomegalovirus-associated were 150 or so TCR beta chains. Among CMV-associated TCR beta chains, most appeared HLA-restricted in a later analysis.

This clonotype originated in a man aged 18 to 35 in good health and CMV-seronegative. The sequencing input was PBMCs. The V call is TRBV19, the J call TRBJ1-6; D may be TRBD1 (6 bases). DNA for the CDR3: TGTGCCAGTAGTCGGGGGGGCGCAGGGAATTCACCCCTCCACTTT. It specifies CASSRGGAGNSPLHF. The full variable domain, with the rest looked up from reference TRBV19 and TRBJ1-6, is DGGITQSPKYLFRKEGQNVTLSCEQNLNHDAMYWYRQDPGQGLRLIYYSQIVNDFQKGDIAEGYSVSREKKESFPLTVTSAQKNPTAFYLCASSRGGAGNSPLHFGNGTRLTVT.